The rows below give T cell receptor beta chains drawn from one sample of a study of molecular identifiers for immune sequencing clone quantification. MiXCR, applied by TCRdb to the PCR reads, yields one record per CDR3 protein. The data contain over 550,000 distinct CDR3 sequences, 25% of them singletons. Sample: naive CD8+ T cells from blood, with Jurkat cell RNA spiked in. Receptors were obtained from a human donor in good health. Some libraries in this study had Jurkat cell RNA spiked in. Both conserved end residues are part of each CDR3. Each record gives: V gene, clone size, J gene, D gene, CDR3 DNA, CDR3 protein. D genes are given only for firm matches. Clone sizes are given selectively: once, few, many, or a class where the clone is expanded.

>TRBV7-9|-|TRBJ2-2|TRBD2
TGTGCCAGCAGCCGCAAGACTAGCGGGAGCGGCACCGGGGAGCTGTTTTTT
CASSRKTSGSGTGELFF
>TRBV5-1|-|TRBJ2-7|-
TGCGCCAGCAGCTTGGAGGCCCCGGGGGAGGAATCGGGGGTTTTC
CASSLEAPGEESGVF
>TRBV27|few|TRBJ1-1|-
TGTGCCAGCAGTTTTTCGGACAGTCACACTGAAGCTTTCTTT
CASSFSDSHTEAFF
>TRBV12-3/TRBV12-4|few|TRBJ2-2|TRBD1
TGTGCCAGCAGTTCCGGGACAGGGAACGTCGGGGAGCTGTTTTTT
CASSSGTGNVGELFF
>TRBV6-5|-|TRBJ2-2|-
TGTGCCAGCAGTTACGGACACCCGGGCTCAAACACCGGGGAGCTGTTTTTT
CASSYGHPGSNTGELFF
>TRBV7-9|-|TRBJ2-4|TRBD1
TGTGCCAGCAGCCGACGGACAGGGTTAGCCAAAAACATTCAGTACTTC
CASSRRTGLAKNIQYF
>TRBV7-2|few|TRBJ1-3|-
TGTGCCAGCAGCTTAATCCGAAGTGAAGTCCGTACTGGAAACACCATATATTTT
CASSLIRSEVRTGNTIYF
>TRBV27|many|TRBJ2-3|-
TGTGCCAGCAGGGTAGGGGGGTGGAGCTCTAGCACAGATACGCAGTATTTT
CASRVGGWSSSTDTQYF
>TRBV4-3|many|TRBJ1-2|-
TGCGCCAGCAGCCAAGATTCGGGCAGGGTTAACTATGGCTACACCTTC
CASSQDSGRVNYGYTF
>TRBV6-2/TRBV6-3|many|TRBJ2-7|-
TGTGCCAGCACATTTTACGGGGACGAGCAGTACTTC
CASTFYGDEQYF
>TRBV9|-|TRBJ2-1|-
TGTGCCAGCAGCCCCTCGGACCCCGGCAATGAGCAGTTCTTC
CASSPSDPGNEQFF
>TRBV7-8|many|TRBJ2-1|TRBD2
TGTGCCAGCAGCTTTCTCAGGACGGGGGGAGATGAGCAGTTCTTC
CASSFLRTGGDEQFF
>TRBV5-4|few|TRBJ2-7|-
TGTGCCAGCAACACGGCTCCCCCTGGGTACGAGCAGTACTTC
CASNTAPPGYEQYF
>TRBV6-5|few|TRBJ1-1|-
TGTGCCAGCAGTTACGATGTAGGCTCTGAAGCTTTCTTT
CASSYDVGSEAFF
>TRBV19|few|TRBJ1-1|TRBD1
TGTGCCAGTAGTATCGGACAGGCGAACACTGAAGCTTTCTTT
CASSIGQANTEAFF
>TRBV7-9|many|TRBJ2-7|TRBD2
TGTGCCAGCAGCTTACCTAGCGGGAGGGCGGACGAGCAGTACTTC
CASSLPSGRADEQYF
>TRBV5-1|many|TRBJ1-6|TRBD1
TGCGCCAGCAGCGTGTGGACAGGAGTAAATTCACCCCTCCACTTT
CASSVWTGVNSPLHF
>TRBV6-2/TRBV6-3|-|TRBJ2-2|-
TGTGCCAGCAGTCACGGGAAGTTCAGGGCCCCCGGGGAGCTGTTTTTT
CASSHGKFRAPGELFF
>TRBV19|-|TRBJ2-7|-
TGTGCCAGTAGCTTTGGATCCGGGACATATTACGAGCAGTACTTC
CASSFGSGTYYEQYF
>TRBV5-6|few|TRBJ2-2|TRBD2
TGTGCCAGCAGCTTGGGGACTAGCGGGTCTATAATCGGGGAGCTGTTTTTT
CASSLGTSGSIIGELFF
>TRBV27|few|TRBJ1-1|-
TGTGCCAGCAGCCCAGGCTTCGGGACTGAAGCTTTCTTT
CASSPGFGTEAFF
>TRBV29-1|many|TRBJ2-7|TRBD1
TGCAGCGTAACAGGGGGTGTCTACGAGCAGTACTTC
CSVTGGVYEQYF
>TRBV6-1|many|TRBJ2-7|-
TGTGCCAGCACCCTCCACACAGGGAAGGGTTACGAGCAGTACTTC
CASTLHTGKGYEQYF
>TRBV29-1|-|TRBJ1-2|-
TGCAGCGCCCAAGGCGGTAATGGCTACACCTTC
CSAQGGNGYTF
>TRBV11-2|-|TRBJ2-7|-
TGTGCCAGCAGCCCCCTACATCGGGTCGAGCAGTACTTC
CASSPLHRVEQYF
>TRBV7-3|few|TRBJ2-3|TRBD1
TGTGCCAGCAGCTCCCGACAGGGGGGCACAGATACGCAGTATTTT
CASSSRQGGTDTQYF